The 13 T cell receptor beta chains below all came from one sample that was sequenced in a study of post-analysis software for immune sequencing data. Findings and limits, study-wide: In patients, TRBV5-6, TRBV5-1 and TRBV20-1 belonged to roughly 5 TRBV segments found more frequently than in controls.

The antigens of these receptors remain unknown. Presence of unique molecular identifiers characterized the TCR beta cDNA libraries. TCRdb fed the PCR reads into MiXCR, producing one record per CDR3 protein. The sample has 550,000 to 700,000 distinct CDR3 sequences; about 44% are singletons. Material for sequencing was blood. Receptor source: a girl between 5 and 17 years old with multiple sclerosis.

V usage is TRBV6-5 and J usage is TRBJ2-7, with TRBD1 matching 7 bases. The germline V gene encodes CDR1 MNHEY and CDR2 SVGAGI. The CDR3 is 15 residues long. Trimming took 4 bases from V and 3 from J; bases not matched to a gene: 9. Here the CDR3 reads CASSLTGKAIYEQYF. For the CDR3, the DNA is TGTGCCAGCAGTTTGACAGGGAAGGCTATCTACGAGCAGTACTTC.

This clonotype was detected a few times. The chain links TRBV19 to TRBJ2-7; the D gene is possibly TRBD1 (5 bases). This CDR3 has 14 amino acids. The germline CDR1 and CDR2 sequences are LNHDA and SQIVND (reference sequence). The ends were cut back, 3 bases at V and 3 bases at J, with 12 bases in the middle. CDR3 in amino acids: CASSIQGNLYEQYF. CDR3 nucleotides: TGTGCCAGTAGTATTCAGGGAAATCTCTACGAGCAGTACTTC.

This rearrangement joins TRBV4-1 to TRBJ2-1; D possibly uses TRBD1 or TRBD2 (5 bases each). This CDR3 contains 19 residues. CDR1 and CDR2 from the germline V gene are MGHRA and YSYEKL. Between the trimmed V and J ends, which lost 0 bases and 4 bases, there was a span of 22 bases. CDR3 nucleotides: TGCGCCAGCAGCCAAGATCCCCCCTTCCCAGGGACCTTTTACAATGAGCAGTTCTTC. Its translation: CASSQDPPFPGTFYNEQFF.

The chain recombines TRBV5-1 with TRBJ2-5; D may be TRBD1 or TRBD2 (5 bases each). Germline V CDR1 and CDR2: SGHRS, YFSETQ. The V end was cut by 0 bases, the J end by 4 bases, with 10 bases between. CDR3 length: 14 amino acids. CDR3 nucleotides: TGCGCCAGCAGCTTGGGGGGGAATGGAGAGACCCAGTACTTC. It codes for CASSLGGNGETQYF.

In this sample, this clonotype turned up a few times. The chain links TRBV12-3 or TRBV12-4 to TRBJ2-1, with 10 bases identical to TRBD2. With 4 bases clipped from V and 8 bases from J, the junction kept 8 bases outside the gene matches. The CDR3 contains 15 residues. The CDR3 nucleotides are TGTGCCAGCAGTTCAACTAGCGGGACGGATGATGAGCAGTTCTTC. It is translated as CASSSTSGTDDEQFF.

The rearrangement uses TRBV6-1 and TRBJ2-4; TRBD1 agrees at 7 bases. The J call may be incorrect, as the DNA end agrees better with TRBJ2-7. The germline gives CDR1 MNHNS, CDR2 SASEGT. CDR3 length: 17 amino acids. In nucleotides, the CDR3 is TGTGCCAGCAGCATTCAGACAGGGTGGAGTCGGGACTACGAGCAGTACTTC. Its protein product is CASSIQTGWSRDYEQYF.

The J gene is TRBJ2-7, the V gene TRBV5-1, with 7 nucleotides matching TRBD1. Germline V gene lookup returns CDR1 SGHRS and CDR2 YFSETQ. Unmatched junction bases numbered 11, after V lost 4 bases and J lost 1 base. This CDR3 comprises 16 residues. The CDR3 protein is CASSVYGTAPSYEQYF. The CDR3 coding sequence is TGCGCCAGCAGCGTCTACGGGACAGCGCCGTCCTACGAGCAGTACTTC.

This clonotype appeared a few times. V is TRBV6-1 and J is TRBJ2-5; weak D call: TRBD1 (6 bases). V shed 5 bases and J shed 2 bases, with 18 bases lying between them. Germline V gives CDR1 MNHNS, CDR2 SASEGT. The CDR3 spans 16 residues. For the CDR3, the DNA is TGTGCCAGCAGTACGGGACAACTACGACATCAAGAGACCCAGTACTTC. Its translation: CASSTGQLRHQETQYF.

This clonotype was counted a few times. The V call is TRBV7-9, the J call TRBJ1-1; no clear D gene. CDR3 size: 13 residues. The germline V gene has CDR1 SEHNR and CDR2 FQNEAQ (reference sequence). Trimming took off 7 bases at V and 1 base at J, with 10 bases between the two ends. The CDR3 reads CASTQTGNTEAFF. In DNA, the CDR3 is TGTGCCAGCACCCAGACGGGGAACACTGAAGCTTTCTTT.

The chain combines TRBV7-2 with TRBJ2-7, with 8 nucleotides matching TRBD1. Germline assignment: CDR1 SGHTA and CDR2 FQGNSA. The length of the CDR3 is 15 residues. V was clipped by 1 base and J by 0 bases; unmatched bases: 2. The CDR3 here is CASSLGGQASYEQYF. The CDR3 DNA is TGTGCCAGCAGCTTAGGGGGACAGGCCTCCTACGAGCAGTACTTC.

The chain couples TRBV28 to TRBJ1-5, with D perhaps TRBD1 (6 bases). CDR3 length: 15 amino acids. Trimming cost V 6 bases and J 3 bases, with 15 bases left between them. Germline V CDR1 and CDR2: MDHEN, SYDVKM. CDR3 protein: CASSSGGDNNQPQHF. In nucleotides, the CDR3 is TGTGCCAGCAGCTCCGGCGGGGACAACAATCAGCCCCAGCATTTT. The whole variable domain, filled in from reference TRBV28 and TRBJ1-5, reads DVKVTQSSRYLVKRTGEKVFLECVQDMDHENMFWYRQDPGLGLRLIYFSYDVKMKEKGDIPEGYSVSREKKERFSLILESASTNQTSMYLCASSSGGDNNQPQHFGDGTRLSIL.

This clonotype was counted between two and nine times. J is TRBJ1-2 and V is TRBV5-1; possibly TRBD1 for D (6 bases). Germline CDR1 is SGHRS and CDR2 is YFSETQ. The CDR3 covers 14 residues. V was clipped by 4 bases and J by 5 bases, with 15 bases between them. CDR3 region: CASSPPGTSYGYTF. The CDR3 DNA is TGCGCCAGCAGCCCCCCCGGGACATCTTATGGCTACACCTTC.

The chain joins TRBV5-1 to TRBJ2-7; TRBD2 matches at 9 bases. CDR1 SGHRS and CDR2 YFSETQ come from the germline V gene. J gave up 0 bases and V 5 bases, and 9 bases lay outside the gene matches. The CDR3 covers 16 residues. The CDR3 nucleotides read TGCGCCAGCAGAAGGCTAGCGGGGAACAGCTCCTACGAGCAGTACTTC. Protein sequence: CASRRLAGNSSYEQYF.